The clone carrying this T cell receptor (beta chain) appeared a few times. This entry comes from a study of human T cells and chemical hapten exposure. As for the study in general: Alopecia universalis, totalis or areata was present in patients who were mostly female.

The time point is: pre-sensitization, week 0. Treatment defined: therapeutic diphenylcyclopropenone sensitization with weekly scalp DPC. TCRdb fed the RACE reads into MiXCR, producing one record per CDR3 protein. The sample includes some 330,000 distinct CDR3 sequences, over 5% of them seen just once. Trimming removed 6 bases at V and 4 bases at J, with 12 bases between. The CDR3 totals 13 residues. Germline V gene sequence: CDR1 SNHLY, CDR2 FYNNEI. The sequenced sample was whole blood, obtained in connection with sensitization to the hapten diphenylcyclopropenone (DPC). This TCR came from a woman aged 18-29 years with alopecia areata. Some clones in this sample may be carry-over from other donors' samples. This chain connects TRBV2 to TRBJ1-1; possibly TRBD1 for D (5 bases). CDR3 loop: CASRQGESTEAFF. As DNA, the CDR3 is TGTGCCAGCAGGCAGGGTGAAAGCACTGAAGCTTTCTTT.